This T cell receptor (beta chain) was retrieved from a study of neurological immune-mediated disorders. Germline V gene sequence: CDR1 MNHNS, CDR2 SASEGT. V shed 2 bases and J shed 3 bases, with 8 bases lying between them. This CDR3 has 13 amino acids. Study results and caveats: No sharing of CDR3 amino acid sequences was observed among expanded clones across subjects, suggesting private repertoires in all groups.

This clonotype was seen at least ten times. Its target is not known. 5'RACE employing 10-nucleotide random UMIs yielded the cDNA. TCRdb reprocessed the 5' RACE reads with MiXCR, giving one entry per CDR3 protein. The data contain more than 30,000 distinct CDR3 sequences, just under 7.5% of them singletons. Sequencing input: CD4+ T cells from blood. The rearrangement links TRBV6-1 to TRBJ2-7, with no clear D. This TCR derives from a man in his fifties or sixties in good health. The CDR3 reads CASSEPASYEQYF. For the CDR3, the DNA is TGTGCCAGCAGTGAACCAGCGAGCTACGAGCAGTACTTC.